One and the same sample provided the 21 T cell receptor beta chains below, sequenced in a study of graft-versus-host responses after intestinal transplantation. Here immunoSEQ multiplex PCR was the method, and the copy in TCRdb shows in-frame clones only, minus some. The sample includes approximately 50,000 clones, around nine tenths of them seen just once. The source material was PBMCs, sampled 26 days after transplant. The source is a human patient who received an intestinal transplant, so some T cells may come from the graft donor.

The chain has TRBV2 and TRBJ1-1; 7 bases are shared with TRBD1. V shed 4 bases and J 3 bases; nucleotides not matched to a gene: 11. The CDR3 spans 16 residues. CDR1 and CDR2 (germline): SNHLY, FYNNEI. The CDR3 spells CASSGTGQKIYTEAFF. The CDR3, as DNA: TGTGCCAGCAGTGGGACGGGACAGAAGATTTACACTGAAGCTTTCTTT.

J is TRBJ2-7 and V is TRBV27; D is possibly TRBD2 (6 bases). CDR3 length: 13 amino acids. The V end was cut by 0 bases, the J end by 3 bases, with 6 bases between. Germline lookup yields CDR1 MNHEY and CDR2 SMNVEV (reference sequence). CDR3 amino acids: CASSLSGGYEQYF. In DNA, the CDR3 is TGTGCCAGCAGTTTATCCGGGGGCTACGAGCAGTACTTC.

Here the CDR3 reads CASERTLSSADTQYF. The CDR3, as DNA: TGTGCCAGCGAACGGACTCTAAGTTCCGCAGATACGCAGTATTTT. The gene calls are TRBV2 and TRBJ2-3; D perhaps matches TRBD2 (5 bases). V was clipped by 8 bases and J by 4 bases, with 19 bases between them. The CDR3 covers 15 residues. In germline, CDR1 is SNHLY, CDR2 FYNNEI.

This chain uses TRBV11-2 with TRBJ2-5, with 7 bases aligning to TRBD1. Germline V lookup: CDR1 SGHAT, CDR2 FQNNGV. V was clipped by 5 bases and J by 3 bases; unmatched bases: 12. The CDR3 has 16 residues. The CDR3 loop reads CASSPGETGFEETQYF. CDR3 DNA: TGTGCCAGCAGCCCCGGGGAGACAGGGTTCGAAGAGACCCAGTACTTC.

This rearrangement joins TRBV6-5 to TRBJ2-1, with 11 bases identical to TRBD2. V dropped 2 bases and J dropped 10; count of bases not matched to a gene: 1. The V gene's germline CDR1 is MNHEY and CDR2 SVGAGI. The CDR3 totals 13 residues. The CDR3: CASSYVAGGEQFF. CDR3 bases: TGTGCCAGCAGTTACGTAGCGGGGGGGGAGCAGTTCTTC.

This chain uses TRBV7-8 with TRBJ2-7; a weak D match, TRBD1 (5 bases). The CDR3 covers 16 residues. Trimming removed 1 base at V and 2 bases at J, with 15 bases between. Looked up from germline, CDR1 is SGHVS and CDR2 is FQNEAQ. As DNA, the CDR3 is TGTGCCAGCAGCTTAGAGGGGCCAGGTGTTACCTACGAGCAGTACTTC. Translated, it gives CASSLEGPGVTYEQYF.

The chain recombines TRBV6-6 with TRBJ1-6; 9 bases are shared with TRBD1. Trimming removed 8 bases from V and 5 bases from J; junction bases left unmatched: 7. From germline, CDR1 is MNHNY and CDR2 SVGAGI (reference sequence). This CDR3 is 15 amino acids long. CDR3 loop: CASALRDRDNSPLHF. The CDR3 DNA follows: TGTGCCAGCGCACTGCGGGACAGGGATAATTCACCCCTCCACTTT.

The gene calls are TRBV28 and TRBJ1-1; D is unresolved. The germline CDR1 and CDR2 sequences are MDHEN and SYDVKM. V was shortened by 2 bases and J by 5 bases, with 12 bases between the two germline ends. CDR3 size: 14 residues. In nucleotides, the CDR3 is TGTGCCAGCAGTTTACAGGCGTTTGGGACTGAAGCTTTCTTT. Protein: CASSLQAFGTEAFF.

The V call is TRBV19, the J call TRBJ1-6; D might be TRBD1 (5 bases). Germline CDR1 is LNHDA and CDR2 is SQIVND (reference sequence). V was shortened by 4 bases and J by 6 bases, with 13 bases between the two germline ends. This CDR3 region has 15 residues. For the CDR3, the DNA is TGTGCCAGTAGTACCTCACAGGCAGTTAATTCACCCCTCCACTTT. Its translation: CASSTSQAVNSPLHF.

This rearrangement joins TRBV5-1 to TRBJ1-4; 7 bases match TRBD1. V shed 4 bases and J 8 bases; nucleotides not matched to a gene: 5. This CDR3 has 13 amino acids. The germline CDR1 and CDR2 sequences are SGHRS and YFSETQ. The CDR3 loop is CASSVGQKEKLFF. The CDR3 DNA sequence: TGCGCCAGCAGCGTGGGACAGAAAGAAAAACTGTTTTTT.

This sequence joins TRBV5-1 and TRBJ1-1; no clear D gene. This CDR3 has 15 amino acids. Germline lookup yields CDR1 SGHRS and CDR2 YFSETQ. V lost 0 bases, J lost 3 bases, and 12 bases lay in between. In DNA form, the CDR3 reads TGCGCCAGCAGCTTGGGAGGTGGCCAGTACACTGAAGCTTTCTTT. Translation: CASSLGGGQYTEAFF.

This clone was recorded only once. The rearrangement links TRBV6-1 to TRBJ1-1; a possible D gene is TRBD1 (6 bases). Trimming cost V 6 bases and J 0 bases, with 11 bases left between them. CDR1 and CDR2 (germline): MNHNS, SASEGT. The length of the CDR3 is 14 residues. The CDR3, as DNA: TGTGCCAGCAGCCACAGGGAAATGAACACTGAAGCTTTCTTT. Translation gives CASSHREMNTEAFF.

The chain is built from TRBV18 and TRBJ2-7, with 9 bases fitting TRBD1. CDR1 and CDR2 (germline): KGHSH, LQKENI. The CDR3 is 14 amino acids. Unmatched junction bases numbered 1, after V lost 3 bases and J lost 1 base. The CDR3 is CASSPGTGSYEQYF. The CDR3 DNA is TGTGCCAGCTCACCCGGGACAGGGTCCTACGAGCAGTACTTC.

V gene TRBV7-6 combines with J gene TRBJ2-5, with a weak D call TRBD2 (6 bases). Germline CDR1 and CDR2: SGHVS and FNYEAQ. V was pared by 1 base and J by 0 bases, with 15 bases between. The CDR3 has 17 amino acids. The CDR3 DNA is TGTGCCAGCAGCTTAGGCGATAGCGGATTCCACCAAGAGACCCAGTACTTC. It yields the protein CASSLGDSGFHQETQYF.

This clone was recorded once. The genes are TRBV6-6 and TRBJ2-7, with 9 positions matching TRBD1. Germline CDR1 reads MNHNY; CDR2 reads SVGAGI (reference sequence). The CDR3 loop spans 14 amino acids. V lost 6 bases, J lost 3 bases, and 6 bases stayed unmatched. CDR3 sequence (DNA): TGTGCCAGCAGAACGGGACAGGGATACTACGAGCAGTACTTC. Its protein is CASRTGQGYYEQYF.

V usage is TRBV4-1 and J usage is TRBJ2-4, with D perhaps matching TRBD2 (5 bases). V was clipped by 1 base and J by 9 bases, with 10 bases between them. This CDR3 spans 13 amino acids. The germline gives CDR1 MGHRA, CDR2 YSYEKL. CDR3 loop: CASSQGVEGIQYF. In nucleotides, the CDR3 is TGCGCCAGCAGCCAAGGGGTCGAGGGCATTCAGTACTTC.

This clone appeared a single time. The chain joins TRBV18 to TRBJ2-1, with 7 bases matching TRBD1. CDR3 length equals 18 residues. The J segment lost 0 bases and the V segment lost 1 base, leaving 9 bases of the junction unmatched. Looked up from germline, CDR1 is KGHSH and CDR2 is LQKENI. The CDR3 bases are TGTGCCAGCTCACCACTAAGACAGGGATCGGGCTCCTACAATGAGCAGTTCTTC. This encodes CASSPLRQGSGSYNEQFF.

This sequence joins TRBV11-2 and TRBJ1-1; 7 nucleotides line up with TRBD1. Losses at the gene ends were 4 bases for V and 1 base for J; bases not matched to a gene: 9. The CDR3 has 16 residues. CDR1 and CDR2 from the germline V gene are SGHAT and FQNNGV. The CDR3 coding sequence is TGTGCCAGCAGCTCAACAGGGGCGGGTGGGAACACTGAAGCTTTCTTT. Translating gives CASSSTGAGGNTEAFF.

This clone was seen only a few times. The chain employs TRBV4-1 and TRBJ1-5; 10 nucleotides align to TRBD1. CDR1 MGHRA and CDR2 YSYEKL come from the germline V gene. CDR3 length equals 17 residues. V shed 0 bases and J 7 bases; nucleotides not matched to a gene: 9. CDR3 sequence (DNA): TGCGCCAGCAGCCAAGAGCAAGAGACAGGGGGCCACCAGCCCCAGCATTTT. This sequence encodes CASSQEQETGGHQPQHF.

This chain uses TRBV11-2 with TRBJ1-1; the D is unclear. The V and J ends lost 3 bases and 11 bases respectively, with 13 bases between them. CDR3 length: 12 amino acids. CDR1 and CDR2 from the germline V gene are SGHAT and FQNNGV. The CDR3 spells CASSFSLSPAFF. In nucleotides, the CDR3 is TGTGCCAGCAGCTTTTCTCTTAGTCCTGCTTTCTTT.

This chain uses TRBV6-5 with TRBJ1-6; TRBD1 matches at 9 bases. The V segment lost 4 bases and the J segment 8 bases; nucleotides outside the gene matches: 3. Germline V lookup: CDR1 MNHEY, CDR2 SVGAGI. The CDR3 extends over 14 amino acids. Here the CDR3 reads CASSFRTGDSPLHF. CDR3 nucleotide sequence: TGTGCCAGCAGTTTTCGGACAGGGGATTCACCCCTCCACTTT.